The clone carrying this TCR beta chain has just a few counts. Antigen specificity is unknown. The entry originates in a study of T cells in localized non-small cell lung cancer. Broader study findings: Clonality peaked in uninvolved adjacent lung rather than tumor.

CDR3 length: 17 residues. The germline V gene has CDR1 SGHNT and CDR2 YENEEA. The ends lost 4 bases at V and 4 bases at J; junction bases unmatched: 10. Data came from immunoSEQ multiplex PCR; TCRdb stores just in-frame clones and leaves some out. The repertoire holds a few thousand clones, about 24% seen once, with 26% in the top ten. The sample consisted of lung tumor tissue, taken before any cancer treatment. This sequence joins TRBV11-3 and TRBJ1-5, with 10 bases aligning to TRBD1. This receptor was identified in a man aged 40 to 75 with stage I lung adenocarcinoma. The CDR3 sequence is CASSSQSGTGANQPQHF. The CDR3 region has the DNA TGTGCCAGCAGCTCCCAATCCGGGACAGGGGCTAATCAGCCCCAGCATTTT.